These 3 T cell receptor beta chains came from one sample sequenced in a study of shared clonotypes between healthy human individuals. Assay: immunoSEQ multiplex PCR; the TCRdb copy retains only in-frame clones and omits some. The data contain approximately 620,000 clones, more than 95% of them seen just once; the ten biggest clones take up around 0.057%. The sample taken for sequencing was naive CD4+ T cells sorted from blood. Documented subset: CD45RA+ positively selected. Receptor source: a woman aged 30 to 39 in good health.

The chain is built from TRBV6-5 and TRBJ2-7, with TRBD1 as a possible D gene (5 bases). The V end lost 0 bases, the J end lost 4 bases, and 16 bases lay between the germline ends. CDR3 length equals 16 residues. Germline V gives CDR1 MNHEY, CDR2 SVGAGI. Here the CDR3 DNA reads TGTGCCAGCAGTTACTCAAACCAGGGCCCCCGTTACGAGCAGTACTTC. It encodes CASSYSNQGPRYEQYF.

This sequence joins TRBV15 and TRBJ2-7, with 10 bases fitting TRBD2. CDR3 size: 19 residues. The germline gives CDR1 LNHNV, CDR2 YYDKDF (reference sequence). After removal of 3 bases from V and 4 bases from J, the junction contained 18 bases not matched to a gene. The CDR3 sequence: CATSRGGVDRLAGWYEQYF. The CDR3 region has the DNA TGTGCCACCAGCAGGGGGGGCGTGGACCGACTAGCGGGTTGGTACGAGCAGTACTTC. The full variable domain, in which reference TRBV15 and TRBJ2-7 provide the parts outside the CDR3, is DAMVIQNPRYQVTQFGKPVTLSCSQTLNHNVMYWYQQKSSQAPKLLFHYYDKDFNNEADTPDNFQSRRPNTSFCFLDIRSPGLGDTAMYLCATSRGGVDRLAGWYEQYFGPGTRLTVT.

The chain employs TRBV10-3 and TRBJ2-2; D tentatively fits TRBD1 or TRBD2 (5 bases each). Trimming removed 4 bases from V and 1 base from J, with 10 bases in between. There are 15 residues in the CDR3. In germline, CDR1 is ENHRY, CDR2 SYGVKD. CDR3 amino acids: CAISASGQNTGELFF. The CDR3 DNA sequence: TGTGCCATCAGTGCTTCGGGGCAGAACACCGGGGAGCTGTTTTTT.